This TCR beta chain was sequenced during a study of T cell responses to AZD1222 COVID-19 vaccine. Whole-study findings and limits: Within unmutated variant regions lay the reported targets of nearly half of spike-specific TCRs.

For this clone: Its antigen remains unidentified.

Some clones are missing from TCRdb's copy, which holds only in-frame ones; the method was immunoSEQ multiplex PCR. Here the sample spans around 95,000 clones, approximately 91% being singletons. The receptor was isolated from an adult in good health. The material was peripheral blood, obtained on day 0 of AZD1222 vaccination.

The CDR3 region has the DNA TGTGCCAGTACAGGGGGCGTTAGGAATGAAAAACTGTTTTTT. This gives the protein CASTGGVRNEKLFF. The rearrangement links TRBV28 to TRBJ1-4, with 9 bases identical to TRBD1. The junction had 7 bases not matched to a gene; V was cut back by 9 bases and J by 5 bases. Germline V gene data show CDR1 as MDHEN and CDR2 as SYDVKM. This CDR3 spans 14 amino acids. Drawing the rest from reference TRBV28 and TRBJ1-4, the complete variable domain is DVKVTQSSRYLVKRTGEKVFLECVQDMDHENMFWYRQDPGLGLRLIYFSYDVKMKEKGDIPEGYSVSREKKERFSLILESASTNQTSMYLCASTGGVRNEKLFFGSGTQLSVL.